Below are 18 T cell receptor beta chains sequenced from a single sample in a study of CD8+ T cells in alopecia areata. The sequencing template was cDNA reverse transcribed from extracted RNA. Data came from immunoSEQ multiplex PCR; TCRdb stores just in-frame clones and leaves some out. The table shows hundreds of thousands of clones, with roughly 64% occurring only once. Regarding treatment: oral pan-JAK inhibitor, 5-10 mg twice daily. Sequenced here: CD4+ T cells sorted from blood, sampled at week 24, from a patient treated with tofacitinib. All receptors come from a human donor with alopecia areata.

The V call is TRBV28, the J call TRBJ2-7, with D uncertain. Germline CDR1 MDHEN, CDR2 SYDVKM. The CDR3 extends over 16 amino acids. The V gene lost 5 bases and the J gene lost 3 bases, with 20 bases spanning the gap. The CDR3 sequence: CASSLLGVALGYEQYF. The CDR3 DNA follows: TGTGCCAGCAGTCTGCTTGGAGTGGCTCTGGGCTACGAGCAGTACTTC.

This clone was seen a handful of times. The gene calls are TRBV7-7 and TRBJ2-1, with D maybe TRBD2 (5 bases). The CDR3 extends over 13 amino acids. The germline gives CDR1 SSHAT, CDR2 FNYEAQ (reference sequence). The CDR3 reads CASASGVYNEQFF. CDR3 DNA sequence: TGTGCTAGCGCCTCCGGGGTGTACAATGAGCAGTTCTTC.

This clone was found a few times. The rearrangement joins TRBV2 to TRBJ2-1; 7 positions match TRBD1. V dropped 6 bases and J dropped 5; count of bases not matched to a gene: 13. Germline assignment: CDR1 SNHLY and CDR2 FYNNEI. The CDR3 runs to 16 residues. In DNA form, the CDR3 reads TGTGCCAGCAGATCCCGTGGACAGGTGTTTGACAATGAGCAGTTCTTC. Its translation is CASRSRGQVFDNEQFF.

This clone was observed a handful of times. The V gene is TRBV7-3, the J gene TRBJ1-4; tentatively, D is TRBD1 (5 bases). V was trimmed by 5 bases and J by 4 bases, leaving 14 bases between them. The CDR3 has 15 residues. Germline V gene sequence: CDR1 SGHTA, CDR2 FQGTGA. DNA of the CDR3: TGTGCCAGCAGCCCCCAAGGGCAGGGTAATGAAAAACTGTTTTTT. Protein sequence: CASSPQGQGNEKLFF.

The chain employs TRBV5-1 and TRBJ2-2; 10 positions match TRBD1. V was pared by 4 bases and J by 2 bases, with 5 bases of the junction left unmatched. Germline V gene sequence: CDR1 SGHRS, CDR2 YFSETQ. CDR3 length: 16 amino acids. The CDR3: CASSRDRGRNTGELFF. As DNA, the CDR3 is TGCGCCAGCAGCCGCGACAGGGGGCGCAACACCGGGGAGCTGTTTTTT.

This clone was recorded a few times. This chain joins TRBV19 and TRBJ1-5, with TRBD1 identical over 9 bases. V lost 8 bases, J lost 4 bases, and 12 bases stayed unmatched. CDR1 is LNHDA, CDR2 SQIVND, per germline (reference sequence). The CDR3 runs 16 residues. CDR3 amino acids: CASGKPQGARNQPQHF. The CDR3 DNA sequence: TGTGCCAGTGGTAAACCACAGGGGGCGAGGAATCAGCCCCAGCATTTT.

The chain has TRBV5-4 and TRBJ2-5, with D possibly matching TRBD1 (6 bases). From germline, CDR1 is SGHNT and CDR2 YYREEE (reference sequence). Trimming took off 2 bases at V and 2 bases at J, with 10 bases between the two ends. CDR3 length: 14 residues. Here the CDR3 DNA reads TGTGCCAGCAGCTTCAGGACAGTTCAAGAGACCCAGTACTTC. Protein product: CASSFRTVQETQYF.

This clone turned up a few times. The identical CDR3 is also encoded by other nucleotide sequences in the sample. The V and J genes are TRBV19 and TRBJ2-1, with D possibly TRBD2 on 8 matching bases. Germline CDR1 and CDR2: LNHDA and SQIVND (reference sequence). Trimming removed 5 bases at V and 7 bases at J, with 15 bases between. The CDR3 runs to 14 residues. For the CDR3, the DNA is TGTGCCAGTAGTCGGGAGGGGGCAAGGAATGAGCAGTTCTTC. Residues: CASSREGARNEQFF.

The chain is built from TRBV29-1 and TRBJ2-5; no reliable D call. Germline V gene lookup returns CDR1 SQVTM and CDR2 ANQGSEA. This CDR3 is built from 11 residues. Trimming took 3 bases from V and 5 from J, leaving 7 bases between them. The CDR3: CSVEVGETQYF. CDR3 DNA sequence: TGCAGCGTTGAGGTTGGGGAGACCCAGTACTTC.

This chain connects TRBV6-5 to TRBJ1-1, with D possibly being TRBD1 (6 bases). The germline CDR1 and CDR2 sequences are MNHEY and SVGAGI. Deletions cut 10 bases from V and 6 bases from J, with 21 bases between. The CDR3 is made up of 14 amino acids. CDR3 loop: CATWGRGAGAEAFF. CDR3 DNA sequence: TGTGCCACCTGGGGTAGGGGGGCTGGGGCTGAAGCTTTCTTT.

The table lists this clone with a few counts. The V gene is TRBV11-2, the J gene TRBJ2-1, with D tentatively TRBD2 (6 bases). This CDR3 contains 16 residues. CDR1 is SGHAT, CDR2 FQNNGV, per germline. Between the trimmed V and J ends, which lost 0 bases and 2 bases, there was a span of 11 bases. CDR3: CASSLDPGDTYNEQFF. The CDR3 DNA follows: TGTGCCAGCAGCTTAGACCCGGGGGATACCTACAATGAGCAGTTCTTC.

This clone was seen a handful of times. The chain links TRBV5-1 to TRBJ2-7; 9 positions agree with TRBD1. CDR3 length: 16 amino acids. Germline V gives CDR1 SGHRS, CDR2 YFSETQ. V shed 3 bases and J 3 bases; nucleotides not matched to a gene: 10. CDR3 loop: CASSSSSGTGSYEQYF. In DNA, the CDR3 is TGCGCCAGCAGCTCGAGTTCCGGGACAGGGAGCTACGAGCAGTACTTC.

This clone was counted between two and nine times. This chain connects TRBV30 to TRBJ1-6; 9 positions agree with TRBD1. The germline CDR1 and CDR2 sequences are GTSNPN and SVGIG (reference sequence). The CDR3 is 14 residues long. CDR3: CGTDRGVYNSPLHF. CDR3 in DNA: TGTGGTACCGACAGGGGGGTTTATAATTCACCCCTCCACTTT.

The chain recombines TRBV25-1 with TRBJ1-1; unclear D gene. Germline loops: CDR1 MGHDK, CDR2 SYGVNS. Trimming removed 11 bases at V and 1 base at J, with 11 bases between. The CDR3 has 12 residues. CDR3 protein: CACGQSNTEAFF. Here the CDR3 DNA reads TGTGCCTGTGGGCAGTCGAACACTGAAGCTTTCTTT.

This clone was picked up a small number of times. The DNA for the CDR3 is TGTGCCACCAGCGCCAGGGGAGAAGAGACCCAGTACTTC. Translated, it gives CATSARGEETQYF. The chain uses TRBV15 and TRBJ2-5; maybe TRBD1 (6 bases). Germline CDR1 LNHNV, CDR2 YYDKDF (reference sequence). This CDR3 comprises 13 residues. The V and J ends lost 5 bases and 3 bases respectively, with 10 bases between them.

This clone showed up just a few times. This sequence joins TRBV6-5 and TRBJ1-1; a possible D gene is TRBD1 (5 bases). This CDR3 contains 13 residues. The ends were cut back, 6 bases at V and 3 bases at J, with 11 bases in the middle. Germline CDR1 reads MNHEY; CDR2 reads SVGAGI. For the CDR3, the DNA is TGTGCCAGCAGACGGGGGAAGGACACTGAAGCTTTCTTT. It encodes CASRRGKDTEAFF.

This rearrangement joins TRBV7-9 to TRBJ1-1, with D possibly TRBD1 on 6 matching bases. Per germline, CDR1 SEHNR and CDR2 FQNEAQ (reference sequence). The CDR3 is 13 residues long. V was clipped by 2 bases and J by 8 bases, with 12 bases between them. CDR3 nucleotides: TGTGCCAGCAGCTTAACTAGGGGGGAAGAAGCTTTCTTT. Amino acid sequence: CASSLTRGEEAFF.

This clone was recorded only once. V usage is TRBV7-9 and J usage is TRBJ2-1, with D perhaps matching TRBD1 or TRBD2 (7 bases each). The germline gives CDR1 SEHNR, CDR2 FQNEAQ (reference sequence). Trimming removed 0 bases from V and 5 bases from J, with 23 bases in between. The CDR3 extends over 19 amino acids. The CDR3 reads CASSLANLRQGGIHNEQFF. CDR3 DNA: TGTGCCAGCAGCTTAGCTAATCTAAGACAGGGAGGGATCCACAATGAGCAGTTCTTC.